The following is a T cell receptor (beta chain) sequence with its context. What antigen it recognizes has not been identified. No base qualities exist here, and no much larger clone lies one base off it. Inclusion was restricted to participants for whom at least one PBMC sample before ART initiation and at least two post-ART samples were available. Every participant with HIV received treatment in the United States of America. Before DNA extraction, cryopreserved samples of 1-10 million PBMC were thawed and washed. At the time of the earliest PBMC sample for each participant with HIV, ages ranged from roughly 20 to 54 years. Per participant, PBMC samples came from 1-4 timepoints prior to ART initiation and 2-8 timepoints following ART initiation, for a median of 7 samples. Serial HIV viral load, CD4+ T-cell count, ART history and demographic data were obtained for every participant. Using a Qiagen kit on a QIAcube, genomic DNA was extracted from unsorted PBMC, with samples processed in batches of 12.

This sample was taken from a study of long-term antiretroviral therapy in people with HIV (dated by TCRdb to 2021 to 2024). Notes on the research overall: The earliest samples were collected about a decade before the 2015 WHO recommendation for immediate ART, when ART was typically delayed until CD4 counts fell. A retrospective serial study tested whether ART initiation and durable HIV suppression were associated with changes in peripheral blood TRB repertoire composition and diversity. A total of over 150 cryopreserved PBMC samples came from 25 to 35 adults with confirmed HIV infection and were collected serially over a mean of roughly 6 years (range 1-12). About two fifths of the roughly 30 participants with HIV were female. Test extractions of a monoclonal T-cell line alongside fewer than 40 polyclonal samples showed no cross-contamination during QIAcube processing.

The cysteine opens and the phenylalanine closes a CDR3 of 16 amino acids. The entry retains the CDR3 DNA only, 48 bases that are in frame from base 1. V is cut back by 4 bases and J by 4 bases, with 7 bases in the junction unmatched. Based on the germline V gene, the CDR1 and CDR2 sequences are MGHRA and YSYEKL. Findings and caveats that apply to the study as a whole: The repertoire was dominated across all time points by expanded TRB clones identified before ART initiation, although this dominance was seen to fluctuate and to decrease in many PLHIV after ART. CDR3 length ranges in HIV repertoires were narrower than in controls, and network structure suggested an antigen-experienced repertoire with only a slight naive shift after ART. Samples dated from the mid-2000s to the late 2010s, and the ART regimens used may be less effective than current ones. No data were available on ART adherence, viral resistance or therapy changes, limiting inferences about post-ART repertoire changes. Starting ART was linked to a significant rise in TRB diversity, yet even after long-term ART the diversity remained significantly lower than in transplant donor controls. Limited PBMC availability meant only the TCR beta chain was sequenced, without alpha chain pairing. Because pre-ART samples had limited cell numbers, profiling was done on unsorted PBMC rather than on sorted CD4+ and CD8+ T cells.

The immunoSEQ hsTCRB v3.0 assay was used at survey level resolution to sequence the TRB variable region. TRB sequencing targeted a depth of about 35,000-50,000 T-cell genomes per sample. An Illumina MiSeq with a v3 150-cycle kit was used to sequence the pooled TRB libraries. The original methods were these. Repertoire analysis was run in R within a reproducible Nextflow workflow that covered QC, data transformation and analysis. LymphoSeq2, an R package for exploring AIRR-Seq data, was used to implement custom analyses. Several samples yielding fewer than 5000 total TRB sequences were excluded, leaving 188 analyzed HIV repertoires. Of the roughly 180 retained HIV repertoires, 55 to 60 were collected before and more than 120 after ART initiation. Repertoires were downsampled to 5000 TRB nucleotide sequences, with summary statistics averaged over 100 downsampling iterations. TRB sequences were retained for analysis only if CDR3 regions of at least seven amino acids were present. Two measures captured diversity: a Shannon entropy-derived clonality score and the Gini coefficient. In the repertoire networks, any two of the top 5000 CDR3 amino acid sequences were linked whenever the two sequences differed by an edit distance of one. GLIPH2 predicted antigen specificity groups and MHC restriction for TRB CDR3 amino acid sequences. To flag known CMV, EBV, HIV or tissue antigen associations, CDR3 amino acid sequences were matched against VDJdb and McPAS-TCR. Pre-ART, post-ART and control groups were compared with Wilcoxon signed-rank tests and Holm-Bonferroni correction. TCRdb carries this immuneACCESS record with in-frame sequences only. Its versions omit some clonotypes, under half of them owing to an unresolved V gene in the studies checked, with the rest unexplained. V, J and clone size are those of that table, while D and trimming were read from the DNA. Counted in this sample were around 19,000 clones; roughly 84% of them appeared once. About 10% of the sample rests with the top ten.

The receptor was derived from a man in his forties with HIV. This sequence uses TRBV4-1 and TRBJ1-5; a stretch of 10 junction bases matches TRBD1. Here the sequenced sample was unsorted PBMCs, taken less than 2.5 years after starting antiretroviral therapy. This receptor carries the CDR3 CASSLRDRGLNQPQHF. The sequenced DNA is TGCGCCAGCAGCCTCCGGGACAGGGGCCTTAATCAGCCCCAGCATTTT.